Listed below are T cell receptor beta chains from one sample, sequenced in a study of T-cell reconstitution after alpha-beta-depleted transplantation in children. Using its own MiXCR run on the PCR reads, TCRdb lists one record per CDR3 protein. The sample lists about 370,000 distinct CDR3 sequences, roughly 22% seen once, with around 4% in the top ten. The specimen comprised PBMCs from the stem cell graft donor, sampled from the stem cell graft. Receptors were obtained from a human donor who donated a stem cell graft to a child with acute myeloid leukemia. CDR3s include the opening cysteine and the closing phenylalanine or tryptophan. D genes are given only for firm matches. Expanded clones get a size class; other rows say once, few or many, or leave the size out.

abundance: -
j_gene: TRBJ2-7
d_gene: -
v_gene: TRBV27
CDR3aa: CASSLLPDFYEQYF
CDR3nt: TGTGCCAGCAGCCTACTCCCGGACTTCTACGAGCAGTACTTC

abundance: -
j_gene: TRBJ2-7
d_gene: TRBD2
v_gene: TRBV27
CDR3aa: CASRRWLADPSYEQYF
CDR3nt: TGTGCCAGCCGTCGGTGGCTAGCGGACCCCTCCTACGAGCAGTACTTC

abundance: few
j_gene: TRBJ2-7
d_gene: -
v_gene: TRBV27
CDR3aa: CASSIHGPRGPYEQYF
CDR3nt: TGTGCCAGCAGTATCCACGGACCACGGGGCCCCTACGAGCAGTACTTC

abundance: many
j_gene: TRBJ2-5
d_gene: -
v_gene: TRBV29-1
CDR3aa: CSVEPGTETQYF
CDR3nt: TGCAGCGTCGAACCGGGAACTGAGACCCAGTACTTC

abundance: few
j_gene: TRBJ2-1
d_gene: -
v_gene: TRBV4-1
CDR3aa: CASSPALASAYNEQFF
CDR3nt: TGCGCCAGCAGCCCAGCCCTAGCTTCCGCCTACAATGAGCAGTTCTTC

abundance: -
j_gene: TRBJ2-3
d_gene: -
v_gene: TRBV7-3
CDR3aa: CASSLSRTTSNTDTQYF
CDR3nt: TGTGCCAGCAGCTTAAGCCGGACTACCTCAAACACAGATACGCAGTATTTT

abundance: few
j_gene: TRBJ2-7
d_gene: TRBD1
v_gene: TRBV28
CDR3aa: CASSMPYRTGSYEQYF
CDR3nt: TGTGCCAGCAGTATGCCTTACAGGACAGGCTCCTACGAGCAGTACTTC

abundance: -
j_gene: TRBJ2-3
d_gene: -
v_gene: TRBV12-3/TRBV12-4
CDR3aa: CASRASGTDTQYF
CDR3nt: TGTGCCAGCAGGGCTAGCGGCACAGATACGCAGTATTTT

abundance: -
j_gene: TRBJ2-6
d_gene: TRBD2
v_gene: TRBV4-1
CDR3aa: CASSQDPSGTFGANVLTF
CDR3nt: TGCGCCAGCAGCCAAGATCCTAGCGGGACGTTCGGGGCCAACGTCCTGACTTTC

abundance: few
j_gene: TRBJ2-1
d_gene: -
v_gene: TRBV6-1
CDR3aa: CASREAETHYNEQFF
CDR3nt: TGTGCCAGCAGAGAAGCGGAGACCCATTACAATGAGCAGTTCTTC

abundance: -
j_gene: TRBJ2-7
d_gene: -
v_gene: TRBV27
CDR3aa: CASGATRAYEQYF
CDR3nt: TGTGCCAGCGGGGCTACCAGAGCCTACGAGCAGTACTTC

abundance: few
j_gene: TRBJ2-1
d_gene: -
v_gene: TRBV24-1
CDR3aa: CATSDLGQYNEQFF
CDR3nt: TGTGCCACCAGTGATTTGGGCCAGTACAATGAGCAGTTCTTC

abundance: -
j_gene: TRBJ2-7
d_gene: -
v_gene: TRBV20-1
CDR3aa: CSAQDQTRSSYEQYF
CDR3nt: TGCAGTGCCCAAGATCAGACTAGGAGCTCCTACGAGCAGTACTTC

abundance: many
j_gene: TRBJ2-7
d_gene: -
v_gene: TRBV5-1
CDR3aa: CASSLTGEPYEQYF
CDR3nt: TGCGCCAGCAGCTTGACGGGAGAACCCTACGAGCAGTACTTC

abundance: -
j_gene: TRBJ2-3
d_gene: TRBD2
v_gene: TRBV13
CDR3aa: CASSGGLAGVDTQYF
CDR3nt: TGTGCCAGCAGCGGGGGACTAGCGGGAGTAGATACGCAGTATTTT

abundance: few
j_gene: TRBJ2-7
d_gene: TRBD1
v_gene: TRBV12-3/TRBV12-4
CDR3aa: CASSRIWDRVILEQYF
CDR3nt: TGTGCCAGCAGTCGAATATGGGACAGGGTTATTCTCGAGCAGTACTTC

abundance: -
j_gene: TRBJ1-2
d_gene: -
v_gene: TRBV29-1
CDR3aa: CSVVIEANYGYTF
CDR3nt: TGCAGCGTTGTAATAGAGGCTAACTATGGCTACACCTTC

abundance: few
j_gene: TRBJ2-7
d_gene: -
v_gene: TRBV20-1
CDR3aa: CSARGSGIGGEQYF
CDR3nt: TGCAGTGCTAGAGGTTCCGGGATTGGGGGCGAGCAGTACTTC

abundance: -
j_gene: TRBJ1-5
d_gene: -
v_gene: TRBV12-3/TRBV12-4
CDR3aa: CASSLTVLGNQPQHF
CDR3nt: TGTGCCAGCAGTTTGACGGTTTTAGGCAATCAGCCCCAGCATTTT

abundance: few
j_gene: TRBJ2-7
d_gene: TRBD1
v_gene: TRBV4-1
CDR3aa: CASSSRDSTYEQYF
CDR3nt: TGCGCCAGCAGCTCCCGGGACAGCACCTACGAGCAGTACTTC

abundance: -
j_gene: TRBJ1-1
d_gene: TRBD1
v_gene: TRBV4-2
CDR3aa: CASSPYRGGSTEAFF
CDR3nt: TGTGCCAGCAGCCCCTACAGGGGTGGCAGCACTGAAGCTTTCTTT

abundance: many
j_gene: TRBJ2-7
d_gene: TRBD1
v_gene: TRBV5-1
CDR3aa: CASKDRGGHEQYF
CDR3nt: TGCGCCAGCAAGGACAGGGGAGGCCACGAGCAGTACTTC

abundance: few
j_gene: TRBJ2-1
d_gene: -
v_gene: TRBV29-1
CDR3aa: CSVWWRGKYNEQFF
CDR3nt: TGCAGCGTTTGGTGGAGGGGGAAGTACAATGAGCAGTTCTTC

abundance: few
j_gene: TRBJ2-5
d_gene: -
v_gene: TRBV6-1
CDR3aa: CASRARQAGETQYF
CDR3nt: TGTGCCAGCAGGGCCCGGCAGGCGGGGGAGACCCAGTACTTC

abundance: few
j_gene: TRBJ2-7
d_gene: TRBD2
v_gene: TRBV3-1
CDR3aa: CASSDGLAQNYEQYF
CDR3nt: TGTGCCAGCAGCGACGGACTAGCGCAGAACTACGAGCAGTACTTC

abundance: few
j_gene: TRBJ2-3
d_gene: TRBD2
v_gene: TRBV20-1
CDR3aa: CSASKALAGLTTDTQYF
CDR3nt: TGCAGTGCTTCGAAGGCCTTAGCGGGCTTGACCACAGATACGCAGTATTTT

abundance: few
j_gene: TRBJ2-2
d_gene: TRBD1
v_gene: TRBV28
CDR3aa: CASSHPTGGLDTGELFF
CDR3nt: TGTGCCAGCAGCCACCCAACAGGGGGCTTGGACACCGGGGAACTGTTTTTT